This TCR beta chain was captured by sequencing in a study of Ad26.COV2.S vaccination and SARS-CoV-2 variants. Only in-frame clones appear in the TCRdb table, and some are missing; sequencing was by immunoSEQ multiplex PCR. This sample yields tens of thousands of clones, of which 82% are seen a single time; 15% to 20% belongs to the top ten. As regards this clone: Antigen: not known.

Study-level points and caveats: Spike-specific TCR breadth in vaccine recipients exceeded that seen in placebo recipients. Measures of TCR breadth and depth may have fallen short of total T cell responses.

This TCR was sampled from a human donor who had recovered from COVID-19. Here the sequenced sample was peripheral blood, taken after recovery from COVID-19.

The CDR3 nucleotides are TGTGCCAGCAGCTCGAGCAACTCTATTGTCACCGGGGAGCTGTTTTTT. It yields the protein CASSSSNSIVTGELFF. V usage is TRBV5-8 and J usage is TRBJ2-2, with D uncertain. The V gene's germline CDR1 is SGHTS and CDR2 YDEGEE. Trimming cost V 3 bases and J 4 bases, with 16 bases left between them. This CDR3 spans 16 amino acids.